This T cell receptor (beta chain) was retrieved from a study of human T cells and chemical hapten exposure. About the study: Chiefly female patients presented with alopecia areata, totalis or universalis.

TCRdb re-called the RACE reads through MiXCR, storing one row per CDR3 protein. This repertoire shows more than 100,000 distinct CDR3 sequences, about 13% found once; its top ten account for 2.5% to 3%. The CDR3 length is 18 residues. Germline CDR1 is SGHRS and CDR2 is YFSETQ. V lost 0 bases, J lost 2 bases, and 9 bases stayed unmatched. Time point noted: pre-sensitization, week 0. Documented treatment: therapeutic diphenylcyclopropenone sensitization with weekly scalp DPC. This clonotype has at least ten counts. Here the sequenced sample was whole blood, taken in connection with sensitization to the hapten diphenylcyclopropenone (DPC). The sequence was obtained from a woman aged 18-29 years with alopecia areata. Some clones in this sample may be carry-over from other donors' samples. The chain couples TRBV5-1 to TRBJ2-2, with TRBD1 matching over 8 bases. The CDR3 region is CASSLGNTGGINTGELFF. The CDR3 nucleotides are TGCGCCAGCAGCTTGGGGAACACAGGGGGTATCAACACCGGGGAGCTGTTTTTT.